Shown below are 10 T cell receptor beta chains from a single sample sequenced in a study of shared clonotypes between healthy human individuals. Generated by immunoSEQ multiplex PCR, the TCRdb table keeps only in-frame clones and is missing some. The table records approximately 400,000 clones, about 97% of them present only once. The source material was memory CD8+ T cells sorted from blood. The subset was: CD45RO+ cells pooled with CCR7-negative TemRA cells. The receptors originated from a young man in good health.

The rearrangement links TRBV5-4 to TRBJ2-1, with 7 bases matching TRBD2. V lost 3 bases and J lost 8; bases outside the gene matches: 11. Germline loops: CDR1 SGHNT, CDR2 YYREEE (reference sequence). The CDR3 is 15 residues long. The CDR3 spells CASSSGLGGRDEQFF. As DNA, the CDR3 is TGTGCCAGCAGCTCCGGCCTGGGAGGGAGGGATGAGCAGTTCTTC.

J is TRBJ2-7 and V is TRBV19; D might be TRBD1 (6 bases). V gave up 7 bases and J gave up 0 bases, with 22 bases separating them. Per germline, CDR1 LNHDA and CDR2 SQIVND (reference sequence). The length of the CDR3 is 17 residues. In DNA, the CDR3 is TGTGCCAGTACCCCCGCCGGGACAAGAAAGGGCTCCTACGAGCAGTACTTC. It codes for CASTPAGTRKGSYEQYF.

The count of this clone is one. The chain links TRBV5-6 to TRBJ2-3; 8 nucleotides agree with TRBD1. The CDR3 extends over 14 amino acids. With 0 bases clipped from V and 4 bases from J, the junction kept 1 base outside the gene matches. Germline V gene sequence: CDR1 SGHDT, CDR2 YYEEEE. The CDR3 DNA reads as TGTGCCAGCAGCTTGGGACAGGGGCCAGATACGCAGTATTTT. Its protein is CASSLGQGPDTQYF.

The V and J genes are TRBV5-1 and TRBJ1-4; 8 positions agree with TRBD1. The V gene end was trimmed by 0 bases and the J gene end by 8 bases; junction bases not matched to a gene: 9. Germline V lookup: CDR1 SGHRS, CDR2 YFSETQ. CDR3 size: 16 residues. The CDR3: CASSLGFQGAGEKLFF. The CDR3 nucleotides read TGCGCCAGCAGCTTGGGGTTTCAGGGGGCAGGAGAAAAACTGTTTTTT.

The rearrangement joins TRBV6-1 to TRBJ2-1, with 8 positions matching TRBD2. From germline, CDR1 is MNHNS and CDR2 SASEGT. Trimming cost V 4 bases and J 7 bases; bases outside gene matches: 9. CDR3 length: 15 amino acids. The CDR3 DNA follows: TGTGCCAGCAGTGCGTGGCGGGAGGAGGTGAATGAGCAGTTCTTC. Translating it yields CASSAWREEVNEQFF.

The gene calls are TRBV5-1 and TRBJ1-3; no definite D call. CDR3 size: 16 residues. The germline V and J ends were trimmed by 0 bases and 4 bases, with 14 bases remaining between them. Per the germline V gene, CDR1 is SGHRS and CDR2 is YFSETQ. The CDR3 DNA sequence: TGCGCCAGCAGCTTGGCCCGGCTTCAGGCAGGAAACACCATATATTTT. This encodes CASSLARLQAGNTIYF.

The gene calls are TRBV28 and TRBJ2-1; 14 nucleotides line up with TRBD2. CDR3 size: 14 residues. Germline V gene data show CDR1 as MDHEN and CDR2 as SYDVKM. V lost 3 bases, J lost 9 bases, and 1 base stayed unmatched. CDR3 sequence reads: CASSLGLAGVEQFF. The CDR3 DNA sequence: TGTGCCAGCAGTTTGGGACTAGCGGGAGTTGAGCAGTTCTTC.

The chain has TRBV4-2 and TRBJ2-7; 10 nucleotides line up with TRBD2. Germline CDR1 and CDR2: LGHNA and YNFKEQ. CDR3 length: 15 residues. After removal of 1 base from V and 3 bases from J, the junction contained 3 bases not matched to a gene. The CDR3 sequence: CASSQGLAGFYEQYF. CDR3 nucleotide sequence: TGTGCCAGCAGCCAAGGACTAGCGGGTTTCTACGAGCAGTACTTC.

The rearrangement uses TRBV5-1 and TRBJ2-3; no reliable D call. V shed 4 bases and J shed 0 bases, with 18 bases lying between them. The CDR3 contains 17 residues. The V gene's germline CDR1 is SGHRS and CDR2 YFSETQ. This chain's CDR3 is CASSLTLLMFSTDTQYF. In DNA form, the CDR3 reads TGCGCCAGCAGCCTTACCCTACTGATGTTTAGCACAGATACGCAGTATTTT.

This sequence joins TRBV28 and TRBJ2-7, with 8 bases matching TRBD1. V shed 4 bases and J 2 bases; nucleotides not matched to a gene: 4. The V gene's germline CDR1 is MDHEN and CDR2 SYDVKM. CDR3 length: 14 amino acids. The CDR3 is CASSSGTGTYEQYF. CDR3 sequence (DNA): TGTGCCAGCAGTTCCGGGACAGGTACCTACGAGCAGTACTTC.